Listed here are 6 T cell receptor beta chains from one sample, sequenced in a study of breast tumors, draining lymph nodes, adjacent tissues. TCRdb analysed the multiplex PCR reads with MiXCR anew, one entry per CDR3 protein. The sample carries some 110,000 distinct CDR3 sequences, roughly 33% recorded once. Axillary draining lymph nodes of breast cancer patients supplied the node samples. Material: axillary lymph node tissue. These receptor sequences come from a female donor with breast cancer. Some clones in this sample may be carry-over from other donors' samples.

This clonotype was found many times. The genes are TRBV5-1 and TRBJ2-3; D is possibly TRBD2 (5 bases). The V gene's germline CDR1 is SGHRS and CDR2 YFSETQ. The CDR3 contains 15 residues. The ends were cut back, 2 bases at V and 0 bases at J, with 10 bases in the middle. CDR3 sequence reads: CASSFVRASTDTQYF. CDR3 nucleotide sequence: TGCGCCAGCAGCTTTGTGAGGGCGAGCACAGATACGCAGTATTTT.

This clonotype was observed at least ten times. The V gene is TRBV4-1, the J gene TRBJ1-3; 9 bases line up with TRBD1. CDR1 is MGHRA, CDR2 YSYEKL, per germline. This CDR3 spans 18 amino acids. V was clipped by 0 bases and J by 0 bases; unmatched bases: 6. The CDR3 nucleotides read TGCGCCAGCAGCCAAGATTGGGACAGGGCTAACTCTGGAAACACCATATATTTT. Residues: CASSQDWDRANSGNTIYF.

This clonotype was recorded at least ten times. The chain carries TRBV9 and TRBJ2-2; D call uncertain. The V and J ends lost 3 bases and 1 base respectively, with 7 bases between them. Germline V gene data show CDR1 as SGDLS and CDR2 as YYNGEE. The CDR3 runs 14 residues. The CDR3, as DNA: TGTGCCAGCAGCGGCACAAGGAACACCGGGGAGCTGTTTTTT. Its translation is CASSGTRNTGELFF.

This clonotype was detected ten times or more. The chain couples TRBV24-1 to TRBJ2-1; 14 positions match TRBD2. CDR1 is KGHDR and CDR2 is SFDVKD in the germline V gene. The CDR3 is 20 residues long. The V segment lost 4 bases and the J segment 9 bases; nucleotides outside the gene matches: 19. In DNA form, the CDR3 reads TGTGCCACCAGTGACCGGAAGGCGGGAAAGACTAGCGGGAGGGCCATTGAGCAGTTCTTC. Protein: CATSDRKAGKTSGRAIEQFF.

This clonotype was counted at least ten times. The V call is TRBV20-1, the J call TRBJ2-2; 7 nucleotides line up with TRBD2. The CDR3 loop spans 15 amino acids. The junction had 7 bases not matched to a gene; V was cut back by 5 bases and J by 1 base. The V gene's germline CDR1 is DFQATT and CDR2 SNEGSKA (reference sequence). The CDR3 coding sequence is TGCAGTGCTGGCTTGGGCGGGAGGAACACCGGGGAGCTGTTTTTT. Residues: CSAGLGGRNTGELFF.

This clonotype was seen ten or more times. The J gene is TRBJ1-2, the V gene TRBV6-5; D may be TRBD1 (6 bases). The CDR3 runs 15 residues. The V and J ends lost 7 bases and 3 bases respectively, with 18 bases between them. Germline assignment: CDR1 MNHEY and CDR2 SVGAGI. Written as DNA, the CDR3 is TGTGCCAGCACCAAAGGGTTACAGGGTGACTATGGCTACACCTTC. Protein: CASTKGLQGDYGYTF.